A selection of T cell receptor beta chains follows, all from one sample in a study of blood T cell repertoires in COVID-19. Profiling relied on immunoSEQ multiplex PCR, and the TCRdb table lists in-frame clones only, not all of them. This table has 100,000 or so clones, 81% appearing once. Sequencing was performed on peripheral blood. Receptors were obtained from a man aged 80 or over with acute or convalescent COVID-19. Each CDR3 is given without its conserved first and last residue. The order of the fields is V gene, J gene, D gene, CDR3 protein. A D gene is named only where the DNA matches it firmly.

v_gene: TRBV3-1/TRBV3-2
j_gene: TRBJ2-7
d_gene: .
CDR3aa: ASLSDTSRLY

v_gene: TRBV11-2
j_gene: TRBJ2-1
d_gene: .
CDR3aa: ASSFFGGSSYNEQF

v_gene: TRBV18
j_gene: TRBJ1-4
d_gene: TRBD1
CDR3aa: ASSPRPGQGGSNEKLF

v_gene: TRBV12-3/TRBV12-4
j_gene: TRBJ1-1
d_gene: .
CDR3aa: ASSLAPDRGAF

v_gene: TRBV5-1
j_gene: TRBJ2-3
d_gene: .
CDR3aa: ASSPLSARSTDTQY

v_gene: TRBV18
j_gene: TRBJ1-2
d_gene: TRBD1
CDR3aa: ASSTGQGAVGRGYT

v_gene: TRBV19
j_gene: TRBJ2-1
d_gene: TRBD2
CDR3aa: ASSILTSGSNEQF

v_gene: TRBV25-1
j_gene: TRBJ1-2
d_gene: .
CDR3aa: ASSRGGSGYT

v_gene: TRBV18
j_gene: TRBJ2-7
d_gene: TRBD1
CDR3aa: ASSPATGSSYEQY

v_gene: TRBV25-1
j_gene: TRBJ1-5
d_gene: TRBD1
CDR3aa: ASSGWTGAFNQPQH

v_gene: TRBV18
j_gene: TRBJ2-7
d_gene: .
CDR3aa: ASSSETGTYEQY

v_gene: TRBV28
j_gene: TRBJ2-1
d_gene: .
CDR3aa: ASRPTRSNEQF

v_gene: TRBV6-5
j_gene: TRBJ2-2
d_gene: TRBD1
CDR3aa: ASRQGGINTGELF

v_gene: TRBV6-5
j_gene: TRBJ2-2
d_gene: TRBD1
CDR3aa: ASKTGGVGGELF

v_gene: TRBV27
j_gene: TRBJ2-7
d_gene: TRBD1
CDR3aa: ASSWGQGQAEQY

v_gene: TRBV12-3/TRBV12-4
j_gene: TRBJ1-4
d_gene: .
CDR3aa: ASSQGEKLF

v_gene: TRBV18
j_gene: TRBJ1-5
d_gene: TRBD1
CDR3aa: ASSPGQGGGNQPQH

v_gene: TRBV9
j_gene: TRBJ2-3
d_gene: .
CDR3aa: ASSVAGGRNTDTQY

v_gene: TRBV28
j_gene: TRBJ2-6
d_gene: TRBD1
CDR3aa: ASSSQGAGGANVLT

v_gene: TRBV18
j_gene: TRBJ2-1
d_gene: .
CDR3aa: ASSPQGPKVNEQF

v_gene: TRBV15
j_gene: TRBJ2-2
d_gene: TRBD1
CDR3aa: ATRAVGQGTGELF

v_gene: TRBV5-6
j_gene: TRBJ2-7
d_gene: .
CDR3aa: ASSPLDSSYEQY

v_gene: TRBV28
j_gene: TRBJ1-2
d_gene: TRBD1
CDR3aa: ASSSPVTGEVYGYT

v_gene: TRBV6-5
j_gene: TRBJ2-7
d_gene: TRBD2
CDR3aa: ASSYRAGGSYEQY

v_gene: TRBV3-1/TRBV3-2
j_gene: TRBJ1-2
d_gene: .
CDR3aa: ASSQQGRDYGYT

v_gene: TRBV29-1
j_gene: TRBJ2-3
d_gene: TRBD2
CDR3aa: SVEGTSGSLNTQY

v_gene: TRBV28
j_gene: TRBJ2-7
d_gene: .
CDR3aa: ASSLLGYEQY

v_gene: TRBV5-4
j_gene: TRBJ1-1
d_gene: TRBD1
CDR3aa: ASRRGQGSQNTEAF

v_gene: TRBV30
j_gene: TRBJ2-1
d_gene: TRBD2
CDR3aa: ARSPAGVSSYNEQF

v_gene: TRBV5-1
j_gene: TRBJ2-7
d_gene: .
CDR3aa: ASSFGGTDLYEQY

v_gene: TRBV6-5
j_gene: TRBJ1-2
d_gene: TRBD1
CDR3aa: ASSSEGRGVGYT

v_gene: TRBV24-1
j_gene: TRBJ2-3
d_gene: TRBD2
CDR3aa: ATSARLAGVQSDTQY

v_gene: TRBV7-9
j_gene: TRBJ1-3
d_gene: TRBD1
CDR3aa: ASSHWTTGDGNTIY

v_gene: TRBV6-4
j_gene: TRBJ2-1
d_gene: TRBD2
CDR3aa: ASSPLAGPGIDEQF